Presented here are 32 T cell receptor beta chains from one specimen sequenced in a study of response to subunit inactivated influenza vaccine. Each CDR3 protein is one row after TCRdb ran MiXCR on the RT-PCR reads. The table records roughly 550,000 distinct CDR3 sequences, around 21% of them present only once. The same specimen was also included in a second study, on T cells expressing NK-cell markers. From that second work: Scientists made TCR beta cDNA using 5'RACE template switching with UMIs.

Sequencing used CD4+ T cells sorted from PBMCs, obtained 11 to 12 days after vaccination. Receptor source: a man aged 45-60 years who received an inactivated influenza vaccine.

This clonotype was recorded a few times. The chain is built from TRBV18 and TRBJ1-2, with D perhaps TRBD1 (5 bases). The CDR3 contains 15 residues. Trimming left V 0 bases short and J 3 bases short, with 11 bases between. The V gene's germline CDR1 is KGHSH and CDR2 LQKENI. The CDR3 is CASSPPTQGYYGYTF. For the CDR3, the DNA is TGTGCCAGCTCACCACCGACGCAGGGATACTATGGCTACACCTTC.

The J gene is TRBJ1-1, the V gene TRBV20-1; maybe TRBD1 (6 bases). The CDR3 loop spans 14 amino acids. The V gene's germline CDR1 is DFQATT and CDR2 SNEGSKA (reference sequence). Trimming left V 5 bases short and J 7 bases short, with 20 bases between. The CDR3, as DNA: TGCAGTGCTCGAAGGGGGATCTTAAGGGTTGAAGCTTTCTTT. It translates to CSARRGILRVEAFF.

This chain uses TRBV7-2 with TRBJ2-5; TRBD1 agrees at 10 bases. The CDR3 length is 16 residues. The trim removed 6 bases at V and 5 bases at J, leaving 12 bases unmatched. Looked up from germline, CDR1 is SGHTA and CDR2 is FQGNSA. In nucleotides, the CDR3 is TGTGCCAGCAGTTTTAGCTCGACAGGGGGCTGGGAGACCCAGTACTTC. Protein product: CASSFSSTGGWETQYF.

This clonotype appeared a few times. This chain links TRBV5-5 with TRBJ1-1, with 7 positions matching TRBD1. V lost 2 bases and J lost 0; bases outside the gene matches: 7. Germline values: CDR1 SGHKS, CDR2 YYEKEE (reference sequence). The CDR3 has 16 residues. The DNA for the CDR3 is TGTGCCAGCAGCTTACCGGGACAGCGATTGAACACTGAAGCTTTCTTT. It translates to CASSLPGQRLNTEAFF. Drawing the rest from reference TRBV5-5 and TRBJ1-1, the complete variable domain is DAGVTQSPTHLIKTRGQQVTLRCSPISGHKSVSWYQQVLGQGPQFIFQYYEKEERGRGNFPDRFSARQFPNYSSELNVNALLLGDSALYLCASSLPGQRLNTEAFFGQGTRLTVV.

The chain joins TRBV5-6 to TRBJ2-7, with 8 bases that match TRBD1. Germline V gene data show CDR1 as SGHDT and CDR2 as YYEEEE. The CDR3 has 14 amino acids. V shed 4 bases and J 5 bases; nucleotides not matched to a gene: 8. CDR3 amino acids: CASSQQGAVHEQYF. The CDR3 DNA follows: TGTGCCAGCAGCCAGCAGGGGGCAGTACACGAGCAGTACTTC. The full variable domain, rest sourced from reference TRBV5-6 and TRBJ2-7, is DAGVTQSPTHLIKTRGQQVTLRCSPKSGHDTVSWYQQALGQGPQFIFQYYEEEERQRGNFPDRFSGHQFPNYSSELNVNALLLGDSALYLCASSQQGAVHEQYFGPGTRLTVT.

The genes are TRBV6-2 or TRBV6-3 and TRBJ1-2, with TRBD1 matching over 9 bases. This CDR3 contains 15 residues. Germline V lookup: CDR1 MNHEY, CDR2 SVGEGT. J lost 4 bases, V lost 4 bases, and 7 bases had no gene match. CDR3 DNA: TGTGCCAGCAGTTGGGAACAGGGGGCGTTCTATGGCTACACCTTC. Translating gives CASSWEQGAFYGYTF.

This chain connects TRBV20-1 to TRBJ2-7; 7 positions match TRBD1. CDR1 is DFQATT and CDR2 is SNEGSKA in the germline V gene (reference sequence). The CDR3 covers 15 residues. The trim removed 6 bases at V and 0 bases at J, leaving 11 bases unmatched. CDR3 bases: TGCAGTGCGCGTCCTACAGGGGCAAGCTCCTACGAGCAGTACTTC. Translating gives CSARPTGASSYEQYF.

There are a few counts of this clonotype. This sequence joins TRBV3-1 and TRBJ2-5; D is ambiguous. This CDR3 has 13 residues. From germline, CDR1 is LGHDT and CDR2 YNNKEL (reference sequence). Deletions cut 8 bases from V and 2 bases from J, with 12 bases between. The CDR3 is CASGNSLQETQYF. CDR3 coding DNA: TGTGCCAGCGGTAACAGTTTACAAGAGACCCAGTACTTC.

This rearrangement joins TRBV4-3 to TRBJ2-7, with no clear D. Germline CDR1 LGHNA, CDR2 YSLEER. V was cut by 4 bases and J by 7 bases, with 14 bases left in between. This CDR3 region has 13 residues. The CDR3 spells CASSPGRSVEQYF. In DNA form, the CDR3 reads TGCGCCAGCAGCCCTGGGCGTTCGGTTGAGCAGTACTTC.

CDR3 DNA sequence: TGCGCCAGCAGCCAATCAGCCAGGGGGCAGGGAGATACGCAGTATTTT. This gives the protein CASSQSARGQGDTQYF. The V call is TRBV4-3, the J call TRBJ2-3, with 8 bases lining up with TRBD1. After removal of 2 bases from V and 5 bases from J, the junction contained 9 bases not matched to a gene. CDR3 length: 16 amino acids. Germline V gene sequence: CDR1 LGHNA, CDR2 YSLEER.

This chain joins TRBV27 and TRBJ2-2, with D perhaps matching TRBD2 (5 bases). The CDR3 totals 15 residues. V lost 4 bases and J lost 5, with 14 bases in between. Per germline, CDR1 MNHEY and CDR2 SMNVEV (reference sequence). CDR3 loop: CASSSLGLSTGELFF. The CDR3 coding sequence is TGTGCCAGCAGTTCCCTCGGACTTTCGACCGGGGAGCTGTTTTTT.

The chain combines TRBV15 with TRBJ2-2; D perhaps matches TRBD2 (6 bases). This CDR3 has 16 residues. Trimming removed 1 base from V and 1 base from J, with 10 bases in between. Per germline, CDR1 LNHNV and CDR2 YYDKDF (reference sequence). The CDR3 nucleotides read TGTGCCACCAGCAGAGCGGCGGGAATGAACACCGGGGAGCTGTTTTTT. It translates to CATSRAAGMNTGELFF.

In its sample, this clonotype was seen a few times. Sequence at one end of the junction differs from germline and may be a read error. The chain couples TRBV12-3 or TRBV12-4 to TRBJ2-7; 10 nucleotides match TRBD2. This CDR3 is built from 14 residues. CDR3 nucleotide sequence: TGTGCCAGCAGTCTAGCGGGAGCTCCCTACGAGCAGTACTTC. It is translated as CASSLAGAPYEQYF.

This clonotype was counted many times. The CDR3: CASSRDREGTEAFF. In DNA form, the CDR3 reads TGTGCCAGCAGCCGCGACAGGGAGGGCACTGAAGCTTTCTTT. The chain employs TRBV5-6 and TRBJ1-1; TRBD1 matches 7 bases. This CDR3 contains 14 residues. Germline assignment: CDR1 SGHDT and CDR2 YYEEEE. V shed 4 bases, J shed 4 bases, and the junction held 7 bases outside the gene matches.

This clonotype occurred a few times. The chain uses TRBV27 and TRBJ1-2; unclear D gene. Germline V gene lookup returns CDR1 MNHEY and CDR2 SMNVEV (reference sequence). The CDR3 is 15 residues long. Trimming pared 5 bases from V and 7 bases from J, leaving 20 bases between. CDR3 sequence (DNA): TGTGCCAGCAGTGGGGTTCCGGAGGCAGAGGGTGGCTACACCTTC. Translated: CASSGVPEAEGGYTF.

This clonotype showed up just a few times. The rearrangement uses TRBV5-1 and TRBJ1-2; 9 bases align to TRBD1. V lost 5 bases and J lost 6; bases outside the gene matches: 11. Germline V CDR1 and CDR2: SGHRS, YFSETQ. The CDR3 contains 15 residues. The CDR3 DNA reads as TGCGCCAGCAGTTTGACCTCTGGACAGGGGCATGGCTACACCTTC. The encoded protein is CASSLTSGQGHGYTF.

This clonotype was seen ten or more times. The J gene is TRBJ2-1, the V gene TRBV20-1, with 7 bases fitting TRBD2. CDR1 DFQATT and CDR2 SNEGSKA come from the germline V gene (reference sequence). The CDR3 is made up of 14 amino acids. After removal of 5 bases from V and 0 bases from J, the junction contained 4 bases not matched to a gene. The CDR3: CSAPLAGSYNEQFF. The CDR3 nucleotides read TGCAGTGCTCCCTTAGCGGGCTCCTACAATGAGCAGTTCTTC.

The J gene is TRBJ2-7, the V gene TRBV12-5; 8 bases agree with TRBD1. CDR1 and CDR2 from the germline V gene are LGHNT and FRNRAP. V lost 6 bases to trimming and J lost 4 bases; unmatched junction nucleotides: 11. The length of the CDR3 is 15 residues. The CDR3 region is CASGTGTGPLYEQYF. CDR3 nucleotide sequence: TGTGCTAGTGGAACCGGGACAGGACCTTTGTACGAGCAGTACTTC.

In this sample, this clonotype turned up many times. The chain is built from TRBV5-1 and TRBJ2-5; 8 nucleotides line up with TRBD2. The J segment lost 4 bases and the V segment lost 3 bases, leaving 2 bases of the junction unmatched. Germline CDR1 reads SGHRS; CDR2 reads YFSETQ. CDR3 size: 13 residues. CDR3 DNA: TGCGCCAGCAGCTCCGGGACTAGAGAGACCCAGTACTTC. This codes for CASSSGTRETQYF.

The chain employs TRBV12-3 or TRBV12-4 and TRBJ1-6, with D unclear. This CDR3 comprises 14 residues. V lost 3 bases, J lost 1 base, and 4 bases lay in between. DNA of the CDR3: TGTGCCAGCAGTTTCAGGTCCTATAATTCACCCCTCCACTTT. This translates into CASSFRSYNSPLHF.

The rearrangement links TRBV5-1 to TRBJ2-3; 10 nucleotides line up with TRBD1. The CDR3 covers 16 residues. Germline CDR1 SGHRS, CDR2 YFSETQ. V was clipped by 3 bases and J by 2 bases; unmatched bases: 6. Here the CDR3 reads CASSSGQGFYTDTQYF. CDR3 nucleotide sequence: TGCGCCAGCAGCTCGGGACAGGGGTTCTACACAGATACGCAGTATTTT. Full variable domain (rest looked up from reference TRBV5-1 and TRBJ2-3): KAGVTQTPRYLIKTRGQQVTLSCSPISGHRSVSWYQQTPGQGLQFLFEYFSETQRNKGNFPGRFSGRQFSNSRSEMNVSTLELGDSALYLCASSSGQGFYTDTQYFGPGTRLTVL.

The chain links TRBV29-1 to TRBJ1-6; D is ambiguous. This CDR3 has 14 amino acids. With 4 bases removed from V and 0 bases from J, the gap between germline ends came to 7 bases. Looked up from germline, CDR1 is SQVTM and CDR2 is ANQGSEA. CDR3 sequence: CSVGGSSYNSPLHF. The DNA for the CDR3 is TGCAGCGTTGGCGGCAGCTCCTATAATTCACCCCTCCACTTT.

This chain connects TRBV5-1 to TRBJ1-1; 12 nucleotides align to TRBD1. This CDR3 comprises 16 residues. The V gene's germline CDR1 is SGHRS and CDR2 YFSETQ. Trimming removed 4 bases from V and 7 bases from J; junction bases left unmatched: 11. The CDR3 nucleotides are TGCGCCAGCAGCCCCGGGACAGGGGGCTCAGGGGGTGAAGCTTTCTTT. Its protein product is CASSPGTGGSGGEAFF.

Comments on this clonotype: One end of the junction is discordant with germline, which a read error may explain. The V and J genes are TRBV4-3 and TRBJ2-3; 7 nucleotides match TRBD1. The CDR3 length is 14 residues. Germline V lookup: CDR1 LGHNA, CDR2 YSLEER. CDR3 protein: CTSSRRGFPDTQYF. The DNA of the CDR3 is TGCACCAGCAGCCGCAGGGGGTTCCCAGATACGCAGTATTTT.

The table lists this clonotype with a few counts. The chain links TRBV20-1 to TRBJ2-2, with TRBD1 as a possible D gene (6 bases). The germline V gene encodes CDR1 DFQATT and CDR2 SNEGSKA (reference sequence). V was cut by 3 bases and J by 7 bases, with 12 bases left in between. The CDR3 sequence is 13 residues long. This CDR3 is CSASRTEGGELFF. CDR3 DNA sequence: TGCAGTGCTAGCCGGACAGAAGGCGGGGAGCTGTTTTTT.

This clonotype has more than one count but fewer than ten. The chain has TRBV5-1 and TRBJ1-6, with no clear D. CDR1 and CDR2 (germline): SGHRS, YFSETQ. The CDR3 has 16 amino acids. V was clipped by 0 bases and J by 7 bases, with 14 bases between them. The CDR3 DNA sequence: TGCGCCAGCAGCTTGGAATCTCCCAGAACGAATTCACCCCTCCACTTT. Amino acid sequence: CASSLESPRTNSPLHF.

This clonotype was recorded a few times. The V call is TRBV7-2, the J call TRBJ1-1; tentative D call: TRBD1 (6 bases). The V end lost 4 bases, the J end lost 4 bases, and 19 bases lay between the germline ends. The CDR3 loop spans 16 amino acids. Germline lookup yields CDR1 SGHTA and CDR2 FQGNSA. The CDR3 coding sequence is TGTGCCAGCAGCTCCAAAGGGGGAGGAGGAGGCACTGAAGCTTTCTTT. It specifies CASSSKGGGGGTEAFF.

This clonotype was seen more than once but under ten times. J is TRBJ1-4 and V is TRBV12-5; 7 nucleotides align to TRBD1. V gave up 6 bases and J gave up 8 bases; unmatched junction bases: 15. The CDR3 spans 16 residues. CDR1 is LGHNT, CDR2 FRNRAP, per germline. The CDR3 region has the DNA TGTGCTAGTGGCCTCCATACAGGGGATTTGCCAGAAAAACTGTTTTTT. It specifies CASGLHTGDLPEKLFF.

This chain links TRBV30 with TRBJ2-5; D is ambiguous. In germline, CDR1 is GTSNPN, CDR2 SVGIG (reference sequence). CDR3 length: 10 residues. V was cut by 3 bases and J by 5 bases, with 4 bases left in between. This CDR3 reads CAWRRETQYF. Written as DNA, the CDR3 is TGTGCCTGGAGGAGGGAGACCCAGTACTTC.

The chain recombines TRBV13 with TRBJ2-2; 9 bases match TRBD1. The V and J ends lost 5 bases and 3 bases, in that order; junction bases with no gene match: 4. Germline loops: CDR1 PRHDT, CDR2 FYEKMQ (reference sequence). This CDR3 has 15 amino acids. For the CDR3, the DNA is TGTGCCAGCAGCCGGACAGGGGAGTACACCGGGGAGCTGTTTTTT. The encoded protein is CASSRTGEYTGELFF. Filled out from reference TRBV13 and TRBJ2-2, the complete variable domain reads AAGVIQSPRHLIKEKRETATLKCYPIPRHDTVYWYQQGPGQDPQFLISFYEKMQSDKGSIPDRFSAQQFSDYHSELNMSSLELGDSALYFCASSRTGEYTGELFFGEGSRLTVL.

This clonotype was counted ten times or more. This rearrangement joins TRBV20-1 to TRBJ1-6, with D perhaps matching TRBD1 (5 bases). The CDR3 is 16 residues long. Trimming stripped 2 bases from V and 6 bases from J, with 17 bases between. Germline V gene sequence: CDR1 DFQATT, CDR2 SNEGSKA (reference sequence). The CDR3 sequence: CSARPIRATSNSPLHF. Written as DNA, the CDR3 is TGCAGTGCTAGACCAATCAGGGCAACCAGTAATTCACCCCTCCACTTT.

This clonotype has a handful of counts. The chain has TRBV27 and TRBJ1-5; 10 bases line up with TRBD1. CDR3 size: 16 residues. The germline gives CDR1 MNHEY, CDR2 SMNVEV (reference sequence). V lost 5 bases and J lost 6; bases outside the gene matches: 10. In nucleotides, the CDR3 is TGTGCCAGCAGTCCGGGGCGGGACAGGGGCTTTCAGCCCCAGCATTTT. This gives the protein CASSPGRDRGFQPQHF.